The source of this T cell receptor beta chain is a study of blood T cell repertoires in COVID-19. For the study at large: Acute-phase and convalescent COVID-19 samples originated in the United States, Italy and Spain. PBMCs, B-cell-depleted T cells, or T cells were the source of the cDNA or gDNA that made up the material.

In the source study's methods: Reference gene primer amplification yielded estimated nucleated cell counts. The protocol was immunoSEQ multiplex PCR, while the TCRdb copy is restricted to in-frame clones and leaves out a portion. The V and J calls and clone size come from that table; D and trimming were worked out from the DNA. Of approximately 300,000 clones in the sample, 70% to 90% were seen once. Germline trimming cut 5 bases from V and 4 bases from J; bases unmatched to any gene: 4. Germline V gene lookup returns CDR1 MDHEN and CDR2 SYDVKM. The CDR3 extends over 15 amino acids. This chain connects TRBV28 to TRBJ1-3, with TRBD1 matching over 11 bases. The sequencing sample was made of peripheral blood. The clonotype comes from a woman aged 50 to 60 with active or convalescent COVID-19. For the CDR3, the DNA is TGTGCCAGCAGTGTGGGACAGGGGGTCGGAAACACCATATATTTT. It yields the protein CASSVGQGVGNTIYF.